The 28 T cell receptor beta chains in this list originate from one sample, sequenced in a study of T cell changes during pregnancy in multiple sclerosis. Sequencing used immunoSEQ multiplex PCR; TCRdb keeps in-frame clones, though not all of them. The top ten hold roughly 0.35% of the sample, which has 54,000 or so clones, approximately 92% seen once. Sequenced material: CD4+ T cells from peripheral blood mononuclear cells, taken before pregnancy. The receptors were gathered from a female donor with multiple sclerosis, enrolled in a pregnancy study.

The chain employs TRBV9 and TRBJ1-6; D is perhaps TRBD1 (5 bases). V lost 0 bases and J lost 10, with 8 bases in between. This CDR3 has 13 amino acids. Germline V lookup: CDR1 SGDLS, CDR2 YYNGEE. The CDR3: CASSVGGQSPLHF. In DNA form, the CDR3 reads TGTGCCAGCAGCGTAGGGGGCCAATCACCCCTCCACTTT.

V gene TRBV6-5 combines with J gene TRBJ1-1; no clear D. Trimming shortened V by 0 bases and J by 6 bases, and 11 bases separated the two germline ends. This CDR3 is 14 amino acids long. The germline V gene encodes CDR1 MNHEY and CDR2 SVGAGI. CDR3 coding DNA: TGTGCCAGCAGTTACTCCTCAGGAGGTCCTGAAGCTTTCTTT. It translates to CASSYSSGGPEAFF.

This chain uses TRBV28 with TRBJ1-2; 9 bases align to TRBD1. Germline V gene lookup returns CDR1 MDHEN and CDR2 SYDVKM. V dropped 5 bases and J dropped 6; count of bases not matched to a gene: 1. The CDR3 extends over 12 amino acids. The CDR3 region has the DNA TGTGCCAGCAGTCGGACAGGGGATGGCTACACCTTC. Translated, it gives CASSRTGDGYTF.

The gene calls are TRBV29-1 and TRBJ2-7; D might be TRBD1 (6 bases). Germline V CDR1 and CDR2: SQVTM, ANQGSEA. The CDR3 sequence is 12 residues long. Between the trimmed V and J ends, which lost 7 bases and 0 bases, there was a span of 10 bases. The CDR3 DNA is TGCAGCGCCGGGGACATCTCCTACGAGCAGTACTTC. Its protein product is CSAGDISYEQYF.

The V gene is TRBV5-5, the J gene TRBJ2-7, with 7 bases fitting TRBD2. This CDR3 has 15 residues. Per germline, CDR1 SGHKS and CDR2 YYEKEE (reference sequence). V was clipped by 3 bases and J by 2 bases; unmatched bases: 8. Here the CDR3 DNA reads TGTGCCAGCAGCTCCCGGGCCGCGGGAGCCTACGAGCAGTACTTC. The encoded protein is CASSSRAAGAYEQYF.

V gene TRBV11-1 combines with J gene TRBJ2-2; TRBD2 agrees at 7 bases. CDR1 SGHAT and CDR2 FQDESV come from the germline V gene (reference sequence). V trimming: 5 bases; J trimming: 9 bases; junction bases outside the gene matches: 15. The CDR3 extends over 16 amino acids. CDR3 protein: CASSPRTGAGPRELFF. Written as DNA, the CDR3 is TGTGCCAGCAGCCCCCGCACCGGAGCGGGGCCCCGGGAGCTGTTTTTT.

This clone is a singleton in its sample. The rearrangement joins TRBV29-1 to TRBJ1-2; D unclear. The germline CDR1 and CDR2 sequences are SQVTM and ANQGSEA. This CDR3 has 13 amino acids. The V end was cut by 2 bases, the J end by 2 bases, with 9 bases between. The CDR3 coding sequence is TGCAGCGTTGAAATAGATCCGAACTATGGCTACACCTTC. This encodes CSVEIDPNYGYTF.

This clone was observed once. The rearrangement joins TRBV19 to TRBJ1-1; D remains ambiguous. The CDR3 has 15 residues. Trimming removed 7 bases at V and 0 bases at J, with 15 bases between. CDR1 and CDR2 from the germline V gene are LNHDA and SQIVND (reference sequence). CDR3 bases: TGTGCCAGTATCGCGGCTGGCCAGCTGAACACTGAAGCTTTCTTT. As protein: CASIAAGQLNTEAFF.

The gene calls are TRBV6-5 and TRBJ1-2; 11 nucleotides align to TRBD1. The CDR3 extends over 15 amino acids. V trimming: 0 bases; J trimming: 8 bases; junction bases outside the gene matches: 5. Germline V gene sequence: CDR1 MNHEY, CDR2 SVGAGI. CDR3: CASSYSWGQGGGYTF. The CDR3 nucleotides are TGTGCCAGCAGTTACTCTTGGGGACAGGGGGGCGGCTACACCTTC.

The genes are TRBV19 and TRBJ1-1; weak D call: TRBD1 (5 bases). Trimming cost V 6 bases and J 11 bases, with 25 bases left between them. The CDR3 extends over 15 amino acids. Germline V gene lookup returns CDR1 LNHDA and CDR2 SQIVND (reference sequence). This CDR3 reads CASSYRGGTAMMAFF. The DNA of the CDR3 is TGTGCCAGTAGCTATCGGGGGGGAACGGCGATGATGGCTTTCTTT.

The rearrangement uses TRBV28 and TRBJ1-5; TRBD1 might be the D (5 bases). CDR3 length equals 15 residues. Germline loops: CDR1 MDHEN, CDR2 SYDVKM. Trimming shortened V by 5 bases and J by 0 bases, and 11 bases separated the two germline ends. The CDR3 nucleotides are TGTGCCAGCAGTCCCCCAGGGTATAGCAATCAGCCCCAGCATTTT. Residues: CASSPPGYSNQPQHF.

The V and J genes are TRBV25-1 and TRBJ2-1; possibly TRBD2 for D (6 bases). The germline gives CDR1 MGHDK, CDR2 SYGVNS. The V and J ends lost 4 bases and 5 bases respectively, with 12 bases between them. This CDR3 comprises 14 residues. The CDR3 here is CASSAGLTNNEQFF. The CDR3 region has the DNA TGTGCCAGCAGTGCGGGACTCACAAACAATGAGCAGTTCTTC.

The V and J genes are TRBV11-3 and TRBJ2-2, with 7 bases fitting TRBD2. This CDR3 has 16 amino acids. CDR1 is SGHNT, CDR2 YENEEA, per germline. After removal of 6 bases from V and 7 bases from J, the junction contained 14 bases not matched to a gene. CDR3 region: CASSGSGAGAVGELFF. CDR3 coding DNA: TGTGCCAGCAGTGGATCTGGGGCGGGAGCGGTCGGGGAGCTGTTTTTT.

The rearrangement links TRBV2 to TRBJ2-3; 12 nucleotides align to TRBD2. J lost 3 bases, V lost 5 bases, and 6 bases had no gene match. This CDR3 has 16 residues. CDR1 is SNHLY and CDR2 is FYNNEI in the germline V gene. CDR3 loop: CASSRLAGGKTDTQYF. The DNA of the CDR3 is TGTGCCAGCAGTAGGCTAGCGGGAGGGAAAACAGATACGCAGTATTTT.

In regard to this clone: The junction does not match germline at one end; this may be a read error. The CDR3 loop is CASSLGTSVADTQYF. The CDR3 coding sequence is TGTGCTAGCAGCTTAGGGACTAGCGTCGCAGATACGCAGTATTTT. The gene calls are TRBV7-7 and TRBJ2-3; 10 bases are shared with TRBD2. The CDR3 has 15 amino acids. The V gene's germline CDR1 is SSHAT and CDR2 FNYEAQ (reference sequence).

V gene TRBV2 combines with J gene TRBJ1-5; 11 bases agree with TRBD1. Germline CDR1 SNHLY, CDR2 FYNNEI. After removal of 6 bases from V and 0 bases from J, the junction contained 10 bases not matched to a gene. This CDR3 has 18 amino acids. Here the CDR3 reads CASRGTGGAPYSNQPQHF. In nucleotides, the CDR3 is TGTGCCAGCAGGGGGACAGGGGGAGCGCCTTATAGCAATCAGCCCCAGCATTTT.

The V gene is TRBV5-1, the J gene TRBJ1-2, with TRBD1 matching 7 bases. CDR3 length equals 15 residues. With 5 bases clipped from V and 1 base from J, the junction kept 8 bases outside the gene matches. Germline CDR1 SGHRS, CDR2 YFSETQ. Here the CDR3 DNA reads TGCGCCAGCAGAACTGACAGGGCCTATAACTATGGCTACACCTTC. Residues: CASRTDRAYNYGYTF.

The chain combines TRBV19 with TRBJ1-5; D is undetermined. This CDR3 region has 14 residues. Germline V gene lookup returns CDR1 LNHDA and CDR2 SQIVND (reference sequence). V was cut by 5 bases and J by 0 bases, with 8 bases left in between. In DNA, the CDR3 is TGTGCCAGTAGTCGGGGAAATAGCAATCAGCCCCAGCATTTT. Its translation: CASSRGNSNQPQHF.

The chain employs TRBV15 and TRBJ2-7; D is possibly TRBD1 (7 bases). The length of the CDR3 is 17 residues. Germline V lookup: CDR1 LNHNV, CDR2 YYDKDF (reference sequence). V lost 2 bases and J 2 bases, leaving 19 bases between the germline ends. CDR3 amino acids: CATSRSQGGGDTYEQYF. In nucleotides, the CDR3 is TGTGCCACCAGCAGATCCCAAGGAGGGGGCGATACCTACGAGCAGTACTTC.

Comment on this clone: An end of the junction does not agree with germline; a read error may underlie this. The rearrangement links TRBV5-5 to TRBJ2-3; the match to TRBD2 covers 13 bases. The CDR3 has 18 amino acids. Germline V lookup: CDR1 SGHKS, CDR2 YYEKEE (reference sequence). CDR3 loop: CASRLGLAGLFSTDTQYF. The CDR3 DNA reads TGTGCCAGCAGGTTGGGACTAGCGGGACTCTTTAGCACAGATACGCAGTATTTT.

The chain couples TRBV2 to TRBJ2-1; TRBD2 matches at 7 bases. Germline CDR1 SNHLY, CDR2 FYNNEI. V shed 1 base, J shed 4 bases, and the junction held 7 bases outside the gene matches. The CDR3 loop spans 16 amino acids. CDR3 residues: CASSEDPGRRYNEQFF. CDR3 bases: TGTGCCAGCAGTGAAGATCCCGGGAGGAGGTACAATGAGCAGTTCTTC.

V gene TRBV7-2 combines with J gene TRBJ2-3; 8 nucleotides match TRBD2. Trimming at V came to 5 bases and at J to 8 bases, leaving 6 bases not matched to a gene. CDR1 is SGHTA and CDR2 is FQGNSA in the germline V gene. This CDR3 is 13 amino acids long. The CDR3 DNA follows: TGTGCCAGCAGCACCGGACTAGCTCTTACGCAGTATTTT. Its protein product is CASSTGLALTQYF.

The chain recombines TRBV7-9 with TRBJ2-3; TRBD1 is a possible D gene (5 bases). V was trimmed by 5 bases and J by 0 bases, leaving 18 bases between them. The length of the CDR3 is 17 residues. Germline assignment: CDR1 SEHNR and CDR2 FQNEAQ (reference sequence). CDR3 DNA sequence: TGTGCCAGCAGCGCCTCTCGGGCCAGGGCTAGCACAGATACGCAGTATTTT. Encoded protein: CASSASRARASTDTQYF.

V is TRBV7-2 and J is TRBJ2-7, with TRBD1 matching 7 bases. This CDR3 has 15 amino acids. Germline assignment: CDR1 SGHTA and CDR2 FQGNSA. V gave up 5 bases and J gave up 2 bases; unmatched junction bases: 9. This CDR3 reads CASSLSGTAAYEQYF. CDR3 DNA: TGTGCCAGCAGCCTGTCGGGGACAGCTGCCTACGAGCAGTACTTC.

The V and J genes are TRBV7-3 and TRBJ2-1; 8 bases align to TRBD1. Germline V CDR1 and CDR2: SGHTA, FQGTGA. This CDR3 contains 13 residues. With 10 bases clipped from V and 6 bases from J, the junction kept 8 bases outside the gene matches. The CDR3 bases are TGTGCCACCTCAGACAGGGGAGCCAATGAGCAGTTCTTC. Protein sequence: CATSDRGANEQFF.

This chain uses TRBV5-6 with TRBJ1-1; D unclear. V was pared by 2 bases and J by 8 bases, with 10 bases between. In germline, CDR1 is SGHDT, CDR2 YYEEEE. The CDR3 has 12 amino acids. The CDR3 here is CASSFVEAEAFF. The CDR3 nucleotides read TGTGCCAGCAGCTTTGTAGAGGCCGAAGCTTTCTTT.

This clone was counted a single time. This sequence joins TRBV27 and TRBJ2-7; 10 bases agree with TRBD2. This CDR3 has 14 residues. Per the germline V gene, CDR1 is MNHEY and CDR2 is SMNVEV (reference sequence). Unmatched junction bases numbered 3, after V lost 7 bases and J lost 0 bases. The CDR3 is CASTSSGSSYEQYF. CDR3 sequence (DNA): TGTGCCAGCACCTCTAGCGGGAGCTCCTACGAGCAGTACTTC.

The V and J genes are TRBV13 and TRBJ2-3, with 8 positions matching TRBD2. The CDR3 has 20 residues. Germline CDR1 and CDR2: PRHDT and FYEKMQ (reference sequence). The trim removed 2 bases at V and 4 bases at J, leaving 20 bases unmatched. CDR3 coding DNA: TGTGCCAGCAGCTTATATCTTAGGGCTAGCGGGCGCGAAGTGGCAGATACGCAGTATTTT. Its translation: CASSLYLRASGREVADTQYF.